This TCR beta chain was documented in a study of blood T cell repertoires in COVID-19. Across the whole study: Spain, Italy and the United States supplied samples that represented acute and convalescent COVID-19.

The CDR3 is 14 residues long. Looked up from germline, CDR1 is LNHDA and CDR2 is SQIVND (reference sequence). Trimming shortened V by 5 bases and J by 2 bases, and 10 bases separated the two germline ends. Produced via immunoSEQ multiplex PCR; TCRdb's table is partial and in-frame only. The sample holds under 300,000 clones, 85% to 90% seen once. Participant ages covered 18 to 89 years across 20 to 30 US areas. In Cohort 3, a recovered donor had either two negative PCRs, clearance, or symptom resolution. Sequenced material: PBMCs or T cells enriched from blood (not recorded which). This clonotype was sampled from a woman aged 45-59 years who had recovered from COVID-19. This sequence joins TRBV19 and TRBJ1-5; no definite D call. The CDR3 DNA reads TGTGCCAGTAGTCCGGGAGGAGGCAATCAGCCCCAGCATTTT. Encoded protein: CASSPGGGNQPQHF.